One sample yielded the 14 T cell receptor beta chains listed below, sequenced in a study of beta chain features in type 1 diabetes. The sequenced template was cDNA made from the entire isolated RNA. Clones were read by immunoSEQ multiplex PCR, and TCRdb kept only the in-frame ones, dropping some. Among roughly 240,000 clones listed, 11% to 15% were seen once. Sample: naive CD4+ T cells from blood. These TCRs come from a woman aged 40 to 50 in good health.

This clone was counted between two and nine times. The chain joins TRBV7-2 to TRBJ2-3; 10 nucleotides agree with TRBD1. In germline, CDR1 is SGHTA, CDR2 FQGNSA. V trimming: 5 bases; J trimming: 4 bases; junction bases outside the gene matches: 6. This CDR3 is 15 amino acids long. The CDR3 is CASSPDRGGADTQYF. CDR3 bases: TGTGCCAGCAGCCCGGACAGGGGGGGAGCAGATACGCAGTATTTT.

This clone was counted a few times. The chain combines TRBV6-1 with TRBJ2-1, with D hard to call. Between the trimmed V and J ends, which lost 7 bases and 5 bases, there was a span of 9 bases. The CDR3 length is 12 residues. Germline CDR1 MNHNS, CDR2 SASEGT. CDR3 in DNA: TGTGCCAGCACTCCTGGAGACAATGAGCAGTTCTTC. Translation: CASTPGDNEQFF.

V usage is TRBV13 and J usage is TRBJ1-1; 9 bases align to TRBD1. The junction had 11 bases not matched to a gene; V was cut back by 7 bases and J by 2 bases. Germline values: CDR1 PRHDT, CDR2 FYEKMQ (reference sequence). The CDR3 length is 16 residues. CDR3 nucleotide sequence: TGTGCCAGCATCCTAGTCCCGGGACAGGGTAACACTGAAGCTTTCTTT. Residues: CASILVPGQGNTEAFF. The full variable domain, completed using reference TRBV13 and TRBJ1-1, is AAGVIQSPRHLIKEKRETATLKCYPIPRHDTVYWYQQGPGQDPQFLISFYEKMQSDKGSIPDRFSAQQFSDYHSELNMSSLELGDSALYFCASILVPGQGNTEAFFGQGTRLTVV.

The chain recombines TRBV13 with TRBJ1-1; D is unclear. Trimming cost V 2 bases and J 0 bases, with 4 bases left between them. Looked up from germline, CDR1 is PRHDT and CDR2 is FYEKMQ (reference sequence). The CDR3 extends over 13 amino acids. The CDR3 DNA reads as TGTGCCAGCAGCTTACGGGTGAACACTGAAGCTTTCTTT. Translated, it gives CASSLRVNTEAFF.

This clone was seen a few times. The V gene is TRBV28, the J gene TRBJ2-5; no reliable D call. The V end was cut by 6 bases, the J end by 4 bases, with 18 bases between. The CDR3 extends over 15 amino acids. Per the germline V gene, CDR1 is MDHEN and CDR2 is SYDVKM. The CDR3 coding sequence is TGTGCCAGCAGACGTATACAGTATTCAAGAGAGACCCAGTACTTC. Translated, it gives CASRRIQYSRETQYF. The whole variable domain, remainder taken from reference TRBV28 and TRBJ2-5, is DVKVTQSSRYLVKRTGEKVFLECVQDMDHENMFWYRQDPGLGLRLIYFSYDVKMKEKGDIPEGYSVSREKKERFSLILESASTNQTSMYLCASRRIQYSRETQYFGPGTRLLVL.

The chain carries TRBV6-1 and TRBJ2-7; TRBD1 aligns across 8 bases. V shed 5 bases and J 11 bases; nucleotides not matched to a gene: 5. In germline, CDR1 is MNHNS, CDR2 SASEGT. The length of the CDR3 is 11 residues. The CDR3 region is CASSPDRGEYF. The CDR3 nucleotides are TGTGCCAGCAGTCCCGACAGGGGAGAGTACTTC.

This clone was observed a handful of times. The chain combines TRBV4-1 with TRBJ2-3; TRBD2 aligns across 14 bases. Losses at the gene ends were 5 bases for V and 4 bases for J; bases not matched to a gene: 11. CDR1 MGHRA and CDR2 YSYEKL come from the germline V gene. The CDR3 totals 18 residues. This chain's CDR3 is CASSYPGLAGDHSDTQYF. DNA of the CDR3: TGCGCCAGCAGCTACCCGGGACTAGCGGGGGATCATTCAGATACGCAGTATTTT.

This clone has just a few counts. The chain couples TRBV11-1 to TRBJ1-1; D uncertain. Germline lookup yields CDR1 SGHAT and CDR2 FQDESV (reference sequence). Between the trimmed V and J ends, which lost 7 bases and 7 bases, there was a span of 10 bases. This CDR3 spans 11 amino acids. CDR3 residues: CASNVNGEAFF. The CDR3 DNA is TGTGCCAGCAACGTAAACGGTGAAGCTTTCTTT.

This clone has just a few counts. This chain links TRBV7-2 with TRBJ2-7; D may be TRBD1 (5 bases). Germline V gene data show CDR1 as SGHTA and CDR2 as FQGNSA. Trimming stripped 8 bases from V and 2 bases from J, with 16 bases between. CDR3 length: 14 amino acids. This CDR3 is CASALNAGTYEQYF. The CDR3 DNA reads TGTGCCAGCGCCCTGAACGCAGGGACCTACGAGCAGTACTTC.

This clone was counted a few times. This chain uses TRBV5-5 with TRBJ1-1; 8 bases are shared with TRBD1. From germline, CDR1 is SGHKS and CDR2 YYEKEE (reference sequence). The CDR3 sequence is 15 residues long. Unmatched junction bases numbered 10, after V lost 4 bases and J lost 5 bases. DNA for the CDR3: TGTGCCAGCAGCCAAGGCGGACAGGGCACAACTGAAGCTTTCTTT. This sequence encodes CASSQGGQGTTEAFF.

This sequence joins TRBV27 and TRBJ1-4; D unresolved. This CDR3 has 16 amino acids. Germline V CDR1 and CDR2: MNHEY, SMNVEV (reference sequence). Trimming left V 5 bases short and J 3 bases short, with 16 bases between. The DNA for the CDR3 is TGTGCCAGCAGTACGTACACCCGGGGTTCTAATGAAAAACTGTTTTTT. The encoded protein is CASSTYTRGSNEKLFF.

This clone has just a few counts. The chain recombines TRBV7-2 with TRBJ2-3; 8 bases agree with TRBD2. The ends lost 1 base at V and 4 bases at J; junction bases unmatched: 4. CDR1 and CDR2 (germline): SGHTA, FQGNSA. The CDR3 loop spans 15 amino acids. The chain's CDR3 is CASSLVTSAADTQYF. DNA for the CDR3: TGTGCCAGCAGCTTAGTGACTAGCGCGGCAGATACGCAGTATTTT.

This clone has more than one count but fewer than ten. This chain links TRBV6-1 with TRBJ1-6; no reliable D call. Trimming left V 3 bases short and J 0 bases short, with 6 bases between. Germline V gives CDR1 MNHNS, CDR2 SASEGT. CDR3 length equals 15 residues. The CDR3 sequence: CASSEESSYNSPLHF. CDR3 in DNA: TGTGCCAGCAGTGAGGAGAGCTCCTATAATTCACCCCTCCACTTT.

This chain links TRBV27 with TRBJ2-3, with 10 bases matching TRBD2. CDR1 is MNHEY, CDR2 SMNVEV, per germline (reference sequence). V lost 1 base and J lost 2; bases outside the gene matches: 6. The CDR3 has 17 amino acids. The CDR3 protein is CASSLYVSGGATDTQYF. CDR3 sequence (DNA): TGTGCCAGCAGTTTATATGTGAGCGGGGGGGCCACAGATACGCAGTATTTT.